What follows describes a single TCR beta chain. No antigen is known for it. This entry belongs to a study of resident and recirculating memory T cells in vitiligo. Study outcomes and limitations: Vitiligo lesions lacked a unique dominant clone, and clonality varied.

Produced via immunoSEQ multiplex PCR; TCRdb's table is partial and in-frame only. The data contain tens of thousands of clones, under 95% of them singletons. This CDR3 comprises 11 residues. From germline, CDR1 is SQVTM and CDR2 ANQGSEA. Trimming took 6 bases from V and 4 from J, leaving 9 bases between them. This chain uses TRBV29-1 with TRBJ1-1; D is uncertain. The sample consisted of blood. This receptor was obtained from a male donor with vitiligo. The CDR3 is CSVLEGTEAFF. The CDR3 DNA reads TGCAGCGTCTTGGAGGGCACTGAAGCTTTCTTT.